The clone carrying this T cell receptor (beta chain) has just one count. Using immunoSEQ multiplex PCR, the repertoire was profiled, and TCRdb retains in-frame clones only, with some absent. Of approximately 270,000 clones detected, about four fifths appear once; the ten largest clones hold approximately 9.1%. This sample is drawn from a study of blood T cell repertoires in COVID-19. Trimming left V 6 bases short and J 3 bases short, with 11 bases between. This CDR3 is 13 amino acids long. Germline values: CDR1 MNHEY, CDR2 SVGAGI. This chain joins TRBV6-5 and TRBJ1-2, with D maybe TRBD1 (5 bases). The origin of this receptor is a man older than 75 with acute or convalescent COVID-19. The sequenced material came from peripheral blood. CDR3 residues: CASRQTVDYGYTF. CDR3 bases: TGTGCCAGCAGACAGACAGTGGACTATGGCTACACCTTC.